Below are 3 T cell receptor beta chains sequenced from a single sample in a study of blood T cell repertoires in COVID-19. Sequencing used immunoSEQ multiplex PCR; TCRdb keeps in-frame clones, though not all of them. The table has around 130,000 clones, 84% seen once. Sequences were obtained from peripheral blood. These receptors were collected from a woman aged 55-75 years with acute or convalescent COVID-19.

V is TRBV30 and J is TRBJ1-1; 8 bases line up with TRBD1. CDR1 is GTSNPN, CDR2 SVGIG, per germline (reference sequence). V dropped 5 bases and J dropped 4; count of bases not matched to a gene: 12. This CDR3 is 15 amino acids long. The CDR3 sequence: CAWVGSSTGGTEAFF. CDR3 sequence (DNA): TGTGCCTGGGTAGGATCCTCAACAGGGGGCACTGAAGCTTTCTTT. Full variable domain (remainder filled in from reference TRBV30 and TRBJ1-1): SQTIHQWPATLVQPVGSPLSLECTVEGTSNPNLYWYRQAAGRGLQLLFYSVGIGQISSEVPQNLSASRPQDRQFILSSKKLLLSDSGFYLCAWVGSSTGGTEAFFGQGTRLTVV.

This clone was recorded a few times. This chain links TRBV21-1 with TRBJ2-4; the table names TRBD2, a call not compared with the DNA. TRBV21-1 is tagged as a pseudogene. The CDR3 is 12 amino acids. DNA for the CDR3: TGTGCCAGCACCCGGGGGGGGAACATTCAGTACTTC. Translating it yields CASTRGGNIQYF.

This clone has only one observation. V usage is TRBV19 and J usage is TRBJ1-2; TRBD1 matches at 9 bases. The CDR3 extends over 14 amino acids. J lost 2 bases, V lost 5 bases, and 3 bases had no gene match. The germline V gene has CDR1 LNHDA and CDR2 SQIVND (reference sequence). CDR3 sequence (DNA): TGTGCCAGTAGTGGACAGGGGCGGAACTATGGCTACACCTTC. As protein: CASSGQGRNYGYTF.